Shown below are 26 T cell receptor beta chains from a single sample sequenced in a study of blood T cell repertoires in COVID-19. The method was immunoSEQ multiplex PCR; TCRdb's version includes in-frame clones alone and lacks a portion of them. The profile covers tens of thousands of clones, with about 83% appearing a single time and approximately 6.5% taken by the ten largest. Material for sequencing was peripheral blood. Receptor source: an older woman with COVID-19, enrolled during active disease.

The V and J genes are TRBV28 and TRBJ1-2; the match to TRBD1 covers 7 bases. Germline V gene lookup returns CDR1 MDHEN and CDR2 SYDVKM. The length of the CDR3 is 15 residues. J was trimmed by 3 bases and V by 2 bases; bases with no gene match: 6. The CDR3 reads CASSLRLQGDYGYTF. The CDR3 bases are TGTGCCAGCAGTTTACGACTTCAGGGGGACTATGGCTACACCTTC.

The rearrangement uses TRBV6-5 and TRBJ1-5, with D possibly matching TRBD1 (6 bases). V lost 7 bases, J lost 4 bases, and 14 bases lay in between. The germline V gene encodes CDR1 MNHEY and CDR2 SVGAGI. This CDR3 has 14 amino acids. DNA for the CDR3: TGTGCCAGCAACGGAGGACAGTGGAATCAGCCCCAGCATTTT. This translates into CASNGGQWNQPQHF.

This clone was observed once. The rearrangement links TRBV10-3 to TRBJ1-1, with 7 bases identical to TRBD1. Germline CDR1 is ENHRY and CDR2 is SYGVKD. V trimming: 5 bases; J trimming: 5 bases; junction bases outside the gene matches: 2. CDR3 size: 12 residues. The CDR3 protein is CAISLQGTEAFF. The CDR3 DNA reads TGTGCCATCAGTTTACAGGGGACTGAAGCTTTCTTT.

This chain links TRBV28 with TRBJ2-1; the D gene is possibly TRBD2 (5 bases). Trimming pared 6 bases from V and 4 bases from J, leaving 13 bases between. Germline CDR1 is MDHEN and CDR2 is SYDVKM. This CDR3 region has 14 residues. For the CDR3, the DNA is TGTGCCAGCAGCCAACTAGAGACATACAATGAGCAGTTCTTC. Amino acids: CASSQLETYNEQFF.

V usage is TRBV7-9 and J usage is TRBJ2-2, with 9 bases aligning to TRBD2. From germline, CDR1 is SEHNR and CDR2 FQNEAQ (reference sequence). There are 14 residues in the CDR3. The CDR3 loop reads CGGGAGGNTGELFF. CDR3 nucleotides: TGTGGAGGAGGAGCGGGAGGAAACACCGGGGAGCTGTTTTTT. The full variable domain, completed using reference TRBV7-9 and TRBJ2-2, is DTGVSQNPRHKITKRGQNVTFRCDPISEHNRLYWYRQTLGQGPEFLTYFQNEAQLEKSRLLSDRFSAERPKGSFSTLEIQRTEQGDSAMYLCGGGAGGNTGELFFGEGSRLTVL.

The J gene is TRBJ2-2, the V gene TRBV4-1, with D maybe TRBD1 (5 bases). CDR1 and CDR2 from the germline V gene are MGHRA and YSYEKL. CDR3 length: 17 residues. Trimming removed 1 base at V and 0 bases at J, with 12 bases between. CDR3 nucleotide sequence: TGCGCCAGCAGCCAAGTTCAATGGACAACGAACACCGGGGAGCTGTTTTTT. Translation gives CASSQVQWTTNTGELFF.

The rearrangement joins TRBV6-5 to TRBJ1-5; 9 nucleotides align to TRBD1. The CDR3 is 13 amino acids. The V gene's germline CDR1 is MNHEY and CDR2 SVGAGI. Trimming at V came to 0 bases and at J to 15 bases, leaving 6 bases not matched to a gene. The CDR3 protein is CASSYSGTGSRHF. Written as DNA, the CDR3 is TGTGCCAGCAGTTACTCAGGGACAGGGTCCCGGCATTTT.

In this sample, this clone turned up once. The CDR3 is CASSFVGDEQFF. In DNA form, the CDR3 reads TGTGCCAGCAGCTTCGTTGGAGATGAGCAGTTCTTC. The gene calls are TRBV7-8 and TRBJ2-1; no clear D. Germline V gene data show CDR1 as SGHVS and CDR2 as FQNEAQ. V shed 3 bases and J shed 8 bases, with 8 bases lying between them. The CDR3 has 12 residues.

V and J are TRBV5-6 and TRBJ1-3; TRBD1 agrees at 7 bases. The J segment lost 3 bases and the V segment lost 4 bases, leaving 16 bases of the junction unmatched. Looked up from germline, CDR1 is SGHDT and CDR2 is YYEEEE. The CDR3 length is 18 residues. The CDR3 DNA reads TGTGCCAGCAGCCCAGGAATAACCGACAGGGCGAATGGAAACACCATATATTTT. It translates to CASSPGITDRANGNTIYF.

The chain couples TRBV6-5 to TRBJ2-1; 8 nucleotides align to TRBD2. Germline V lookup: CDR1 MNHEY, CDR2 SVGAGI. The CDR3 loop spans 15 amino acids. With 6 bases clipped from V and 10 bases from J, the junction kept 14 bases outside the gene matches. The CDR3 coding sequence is TGTGCCAGCAGCCGGGGACATATTCGGGAGGGGGAGCAGTTCTTC. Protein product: CASSRGHIREGEQFF.

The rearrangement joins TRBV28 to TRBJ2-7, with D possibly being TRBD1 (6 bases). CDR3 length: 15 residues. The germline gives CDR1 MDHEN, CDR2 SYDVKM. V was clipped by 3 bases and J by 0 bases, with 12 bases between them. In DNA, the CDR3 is TGTGCCAGCAGTTTTAAGGACAGCGTCTCCTACGAGCAGTACTTC. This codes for CASSFKDSVSYEQYF.

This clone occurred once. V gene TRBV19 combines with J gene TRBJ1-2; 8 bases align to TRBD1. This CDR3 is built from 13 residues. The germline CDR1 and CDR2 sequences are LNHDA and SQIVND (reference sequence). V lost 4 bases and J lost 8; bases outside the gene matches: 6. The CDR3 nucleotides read TGTGCCAGTAGTACCGGACAGGGCCGAGGCTACACCTTC. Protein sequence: CASSTGQGRGYTF.

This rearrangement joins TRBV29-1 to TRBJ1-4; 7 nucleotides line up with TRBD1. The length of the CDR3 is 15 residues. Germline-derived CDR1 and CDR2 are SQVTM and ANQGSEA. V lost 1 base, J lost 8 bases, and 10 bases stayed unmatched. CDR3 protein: CSVEVATGNLEKLFF. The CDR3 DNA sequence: TGCAGCGTTGAAGTAGCGACAGGGAACCTCGAAAAACTGTTTTTT.

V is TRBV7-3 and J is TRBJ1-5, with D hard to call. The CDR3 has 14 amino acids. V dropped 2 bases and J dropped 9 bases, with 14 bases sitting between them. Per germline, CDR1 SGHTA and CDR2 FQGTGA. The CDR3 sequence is CASSLLPGNGPQHF. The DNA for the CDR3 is TGTGCCAGCAGCTTATTGCCGGGGAATGGGCCCCAGCATTTT.

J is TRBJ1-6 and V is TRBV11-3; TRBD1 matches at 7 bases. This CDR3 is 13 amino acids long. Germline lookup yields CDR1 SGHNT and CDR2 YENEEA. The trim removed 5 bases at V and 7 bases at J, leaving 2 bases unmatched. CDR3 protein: CASSRGLNSPLHF. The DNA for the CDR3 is TGTGCCAGCAGCAGGGGGCTGAATTCACCCCTCCACTTT.

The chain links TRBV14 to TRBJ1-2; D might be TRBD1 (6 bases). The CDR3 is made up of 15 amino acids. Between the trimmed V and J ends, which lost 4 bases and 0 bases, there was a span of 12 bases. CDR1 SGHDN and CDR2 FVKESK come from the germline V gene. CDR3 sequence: CASSRAGAPNYGYTF. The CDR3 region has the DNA TGTGCCAGCAGCCGGGCGGGGGCTCCTAACTATGGCTACACCTTC.

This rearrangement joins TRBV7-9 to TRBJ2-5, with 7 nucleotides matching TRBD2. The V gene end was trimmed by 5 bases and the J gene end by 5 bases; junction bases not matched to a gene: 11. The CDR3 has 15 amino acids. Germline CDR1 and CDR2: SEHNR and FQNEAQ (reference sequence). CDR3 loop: CASSPRGSGKETQYF. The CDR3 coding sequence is TGTGCCAGCAGCCCCCGGGGGAGCGGGAAGGAGACCCAGTACTTC.

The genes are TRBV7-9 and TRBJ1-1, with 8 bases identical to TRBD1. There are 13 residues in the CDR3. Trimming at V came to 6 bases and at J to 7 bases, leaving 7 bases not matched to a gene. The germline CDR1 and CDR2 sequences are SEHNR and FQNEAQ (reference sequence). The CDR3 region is CASSFTGGGEAFF. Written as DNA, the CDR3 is TGTGCCAGCAGTTTCACAGGGGGAGGTGAAGCTTTCTTT.

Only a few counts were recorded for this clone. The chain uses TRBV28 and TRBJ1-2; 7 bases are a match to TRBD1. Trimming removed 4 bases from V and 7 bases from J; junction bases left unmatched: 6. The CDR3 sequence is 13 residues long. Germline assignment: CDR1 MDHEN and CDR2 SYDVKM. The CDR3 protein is CASSSDRVSGYTF. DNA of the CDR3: TGTGCCAGCAGTTCCGACAGGGTGTCTGGCTACACCTTC.

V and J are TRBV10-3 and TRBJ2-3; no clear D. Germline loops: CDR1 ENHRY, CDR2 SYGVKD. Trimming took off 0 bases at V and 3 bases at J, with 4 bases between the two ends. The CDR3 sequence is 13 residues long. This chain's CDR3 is CAISESTTDTQYF. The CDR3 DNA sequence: TGTGCCATCAGTGAGTCTACTACAGATACGCAGTATTTT.

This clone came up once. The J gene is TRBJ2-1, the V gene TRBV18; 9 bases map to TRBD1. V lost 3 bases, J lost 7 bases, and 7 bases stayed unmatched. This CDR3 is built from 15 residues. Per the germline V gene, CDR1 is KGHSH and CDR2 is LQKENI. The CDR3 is CASSPRTGAGNEQFF. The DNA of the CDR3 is TGTGCCAGCTCACCGCGGACAGGGGCCGGGAATGAGCAGTTCTTC.

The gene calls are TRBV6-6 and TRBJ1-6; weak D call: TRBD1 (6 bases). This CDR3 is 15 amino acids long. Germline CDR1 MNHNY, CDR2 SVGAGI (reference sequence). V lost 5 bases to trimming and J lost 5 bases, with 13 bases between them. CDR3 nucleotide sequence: TGTGCCAGCAGTCGACGACAGGAGAATAATTCACCCCTCCACTTT. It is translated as CASSRRQENNSPLHF.

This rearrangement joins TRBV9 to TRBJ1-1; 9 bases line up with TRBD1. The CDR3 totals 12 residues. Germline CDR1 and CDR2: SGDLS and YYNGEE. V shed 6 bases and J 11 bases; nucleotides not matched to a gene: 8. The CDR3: CASTKGTGPAFF. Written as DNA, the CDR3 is TGTGCCAGCACCAAAGGGACAGGGCCCGCTTTCTTT.

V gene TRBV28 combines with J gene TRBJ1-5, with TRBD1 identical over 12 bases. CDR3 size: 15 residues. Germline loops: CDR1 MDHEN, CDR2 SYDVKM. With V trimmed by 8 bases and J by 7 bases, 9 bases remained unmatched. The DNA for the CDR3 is TGTGCCAGCGTATTTGGGACAGGGGGCCACCAGCCCCAGCATTTT. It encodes CASVFGTGGHQPQHF.

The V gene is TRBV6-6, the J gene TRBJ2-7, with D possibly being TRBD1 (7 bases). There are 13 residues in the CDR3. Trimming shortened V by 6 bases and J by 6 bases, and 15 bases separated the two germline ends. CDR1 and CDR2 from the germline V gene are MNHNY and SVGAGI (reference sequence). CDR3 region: CASSPRQGGEQYF. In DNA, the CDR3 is TGTGCCAGCAGCCCTAGACAGGGAGGCGAGCAGTACTTC.

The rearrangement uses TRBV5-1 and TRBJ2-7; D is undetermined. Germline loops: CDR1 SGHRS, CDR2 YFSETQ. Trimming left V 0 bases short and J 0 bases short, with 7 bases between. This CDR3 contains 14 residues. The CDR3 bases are TGCGCCAGCAGCTTGGAACAGACCTCCTACGAGCAGTACTTC. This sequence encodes CASSLEQTSYEQYF.